This TCR beta chain was found in a study of identical twins. Study findings and constraints: While abundant cord blood beta clonotypes carried fewer insertions, memory repertoires showed no such pattern.

The V end lost 6 bases, the J end lost 2 bases, and 21 bases lay between the germline ends. The CDR3 length is 17 residues. Unique molecular identifiers were present on the cDNA, which also gained a universal primer site by template switching. TCRdb ran MiXCR on the 5' RACE reads and lists one entry per CDR3 protein. The data show about 490,000 distinct CDR3 sequences, around 15% seen once. This clonotype was counted between two and nine times. Its antigen remains unknown. This same sample was also taken into another study, of yellow fever vaccine responses in identical twins. As that study records: Twins' vaccine T cell responses were reported to seem partly convergent and partly personalized.

The clonotype originates from a young woman in good health. Sequencing was carried out using CD4+ T cells sorted from blood. V and J are TRBV12-3 or TRBV12-4 and TRBJ2-3, with D maybe TRBD1 (6 bases). The CDR3 loop reads CASSQIRGQRYTDTQYF. The CDR3 DNA is TGTGCCAGCAGCCAAATACGCGGACAGAGATACACAGATACGCAGTATTTT.